A single sample is the source of the 11 T cell receptor beta chains below, sequenced in a study of blood T cell repertoires in COVID-19. Data came from immunoSEQ multiplex PCR; TCRdb stores just in-frame clones and leaves some out. There are 30,000 to 40,000 clones in the sample; more than 90% occur only once, and approximately 11% lies in the top ten. The specimen was peripheral blood. The receptors come from a human donor in a cohort sampled during active COVID-19.

The rearrangement links TRBV4-1 to TRBJ2-2; TRBD1 matches at 7 bases. CDR3 size: 15 residues. With 7 bases clipped from V and 0 bases from J, the junction kept 5 bases outside the gene matches. CDR1 and CDR2 (germline): MGHRA, YSYEKL. The CDR3: CASTDRAPNTGELFF. The CDR3 DNA reads as TGCGCCAGCACTGACAGGGCTCCGAACACCGGGGAGCTGTTTTTT.

The V and J genes are TRBV5-1 and TRBJ2-5; 10 nucleotides line up with TRBD2. Germline CDR1 is SGHRS and CDR2 is YFSETQ. The CDR3 spans 16 residues. Unmatched junction bases numbered 8, after V lost 4 bases and J lost 2 bases. The CDR3 is CASSLAGALIQETQYF. The CDR3 DNA reads as TGCGCCAGCAGCCTAGCGGGAGCCTTAATACAAGAGACCCAGTACTTC.

Here the CDR3 DNA reads TGTGCCAGCAGTTGGGTAACAGGGGGTCTTCACGAGCAGTACTTC. This sequence encodes CASSWVTGGLHEQYF. This chain connects TRBV28 to TRBJ2-7; 8 nucleotides align to TRBD1. Germline CDR1 reads MDHEN; CDR2 reads SYDVKM. The ends lost 4 bases at V and 5 bases at J; junction bases unmatched: 10. The CDR3 extends over 15 amino acids.

This clone was found once. This chain connects TRBV4-2 to TRBJ2-3; D may be TRBD1 (6 bases). The CDR3 is 16 amino acids. Trimming took off 0 bases at V and 4 bases at J, with 14 bases between the two ends. The V gene's germline CDR1 is LGHNA and CDR2 YNFKEQ. CDR3 coding DNA: TGTGCCAGCAGCCAAGATGGGACACAACCCGCAGATACGCAGTATTTT. Encoded protein: CASSQDGTQPADTQYF.

This sequence joins TRBV18 and TRBJ1-6, with D possibly being TRBD1 (5 bases). This CDR3 comprises 15 residues. CDR1 and CDR2 from the germline V gene are KGHSH and LQKENI. Between the trimmed V and J ends, which lost 1 base and 4 bases, there was a span of 8 bases. The DNA for the CDR3 is TGTGCCAGCTCACCACAGGGGCCATATAATTCACCCCTCCACTTT. Its translation: CASSPQGPYNSPLHF.

The chain carries TRBV6-2 or TRBV6-3 and TRBJ2-3; D is possibly TRBD2 (6 bases). Trimming removed 7 bases at V and 3 bases at J, with 11 bases between. This CDR3 spans 13 amino acids. Germline values: CDR1 MNHEY, CDR2 SVGEGT. The CDR3, as DNA: TGTGCCAGCACCCCCGGGGGTACAGATACGCAGTATTTT. Protein: CASTPGGTDTQYF.

The chain employs TRBV20-1 and TRBJ1-4, with TRBD1 as a possible D gene (5 bases). CDR1 and CDR2 from the germline V gene are DFQATT and SNEGSKA (reference sequence). This CDR3 spans 11 amino acids. Trimming left V 6 bases short and J 7 bases short, with 9 bases between. The CDR3: CSAGGGEKLFF. CDR3 DNA sequence: TGCAGTGCGGGGGGAGGTGAAAAACTGTTTTTT.

The V and J genes are TRBV7-9 and TRBJ1-2, with D perhaps TRBD1 (5 bases). This CDR3 contains 14 residues. V lost 5 bases, J lost 5 bases, and 15 bases lay in between. Germline CDR1 reads SEHNR; CDR2 reads FQNEAQ (reference sequence). For the CDR3, the DNA is TGTGCCAGCAGCCTCGAAACAGGCGAATATGGCTACACCTTC. This encodes CASSLETGEYGYTF.

The J gene is TRBJ2-3, the V gene TRBV4-1; 9 nucleotides align to TRBD2. Looked up from germline, CDR1 is MGHRA and CDR2 is YSYEKL. The CDR3 length is 15 residues. V gave up 4 bases and J gave up 4 bases; unmatched junction bases: 6. Written as DNA, the CDR3 is TGCGCCAGCAGCCCGGGCGGGAGGGCCCCAGATACGCAGTATTTT. Its protein product is CASSPGGRAPDTQYF.

This chain connects TRBV10-3 to TRBJ1-1; TRBD1 matches 8 bases. The CDR3 contains 16 residues. J gave up 5 bases and V 3 bases, and 11 bases lay outside the gene matches. CDR1 and CDR2 from the germline V gene are ENHRY and SYGVKD. The CDR3 DNA reads TGTGCCATCAGTGATTCGTCAGGGGGCGCGAAGACTGAAGCTTTCTTT. This encodes CAISDSSGGAKTEAFF.

The chain couples TRBV11-2 to TRBJ2-7, with a weak D call TRBD2 (6 bases). The ends were cut back, 5 bases at V and 3 bases at J, with 20 bases in the middle. The CDR3 totals 16 residues. The germline gives CDR1 SGHAT, CDR2 FQNNGV. CDR3 in amino acids: CASSPVMRGGLYEQYF. CDR3 coding DNA: TGTGCCAGCAGCCCCGTAATGCGCGGAGGGCTCTACGAGCAGTACTTC.